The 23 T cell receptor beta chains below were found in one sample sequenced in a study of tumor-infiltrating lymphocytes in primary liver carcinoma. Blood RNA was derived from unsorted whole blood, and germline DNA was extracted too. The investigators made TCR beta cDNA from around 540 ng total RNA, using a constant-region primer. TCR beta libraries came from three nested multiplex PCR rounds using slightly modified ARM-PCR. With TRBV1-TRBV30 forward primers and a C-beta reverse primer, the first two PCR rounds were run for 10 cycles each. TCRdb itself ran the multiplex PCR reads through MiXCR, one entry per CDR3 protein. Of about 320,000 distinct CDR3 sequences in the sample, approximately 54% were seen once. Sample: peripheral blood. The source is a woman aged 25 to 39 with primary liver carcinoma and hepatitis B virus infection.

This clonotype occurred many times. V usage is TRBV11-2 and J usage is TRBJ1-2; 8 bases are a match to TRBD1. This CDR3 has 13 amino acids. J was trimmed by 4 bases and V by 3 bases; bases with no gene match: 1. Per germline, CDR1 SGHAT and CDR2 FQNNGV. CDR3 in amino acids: CASSLTGAYGYTF. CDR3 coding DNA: TGTGCCAGCAGCTTGACAGGGGCCTATGGCTACACCTTC.

CDR3 coding DNA: TGTGCCAGCATCAATTCGGTTACGGGCTACACCGGGGAGCTGTTTTTT. Its protein product is CASINSVTGYTGELFF. The gene calls are TRBV7-9 and TRBJ2-2; no clear D gene. Germline V gene lookup returns CDR1 SEHNR and CDR2 FQNEAQ (reference sequence). This CDR3 is 16 amino acids long. V gave up 7 bases and J gave up 3 bases, with 18 bases separating them.

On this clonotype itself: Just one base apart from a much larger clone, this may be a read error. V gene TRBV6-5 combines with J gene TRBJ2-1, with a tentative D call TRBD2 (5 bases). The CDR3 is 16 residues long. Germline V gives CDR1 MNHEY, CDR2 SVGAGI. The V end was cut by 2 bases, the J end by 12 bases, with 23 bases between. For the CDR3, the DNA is TGTGCCAGCAGTTACGTTAGGGATGGGAGCTCAAAGGGGCAGTTCTTC. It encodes CASSYVRDGSSKGQFF.

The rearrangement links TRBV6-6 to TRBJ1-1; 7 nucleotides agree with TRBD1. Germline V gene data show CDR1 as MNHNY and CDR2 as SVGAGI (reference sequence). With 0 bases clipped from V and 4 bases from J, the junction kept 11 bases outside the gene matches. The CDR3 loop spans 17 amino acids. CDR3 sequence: CASSYSGSQGGGTEAFF. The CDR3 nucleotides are TGTGCCAGCAGTTACTCAGGTAGTCAGGGGGGCGGCACTGAAGCTTTCTTT.

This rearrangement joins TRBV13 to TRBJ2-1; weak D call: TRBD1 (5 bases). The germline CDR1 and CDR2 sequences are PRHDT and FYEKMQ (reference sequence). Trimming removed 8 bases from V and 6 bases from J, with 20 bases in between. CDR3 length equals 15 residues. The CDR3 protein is CASQGRGRTPNEQFF. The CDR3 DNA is TGTGCCAGCCAGGGAAGGGGCCGAACGCCCAATGAGCAGTTCTTC.

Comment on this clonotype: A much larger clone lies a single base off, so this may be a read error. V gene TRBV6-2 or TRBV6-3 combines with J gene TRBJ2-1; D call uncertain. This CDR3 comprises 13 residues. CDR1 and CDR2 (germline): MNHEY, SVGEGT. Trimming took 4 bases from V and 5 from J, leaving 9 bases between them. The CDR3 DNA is TGTGCCAGCAGTTCCAGACTGAACAATGAGCAGTTCTTC. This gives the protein CASSSRLNNEQFF.

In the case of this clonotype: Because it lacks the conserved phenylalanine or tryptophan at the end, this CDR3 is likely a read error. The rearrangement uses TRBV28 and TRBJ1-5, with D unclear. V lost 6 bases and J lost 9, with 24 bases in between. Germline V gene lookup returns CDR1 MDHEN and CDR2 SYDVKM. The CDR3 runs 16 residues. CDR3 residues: CASSHEVGHQATPQHY. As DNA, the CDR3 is TGTGCCAGCAGCCACGAGGTAGGCCACCAAGCGACGCCCCAGCATTAT.

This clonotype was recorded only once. The CDR3 here is CAVSLRLAGVGETQYF. The CDR3 bases are TGTGCCGTCAGCCTACGACTAGCGGGAGTTGGGGAGACCCAGTACTTC. V gene TRBV11-2 combines with J gene TRBJ2-5; 12 nucleotides align to TRBD2. The J segment lost 5 bases and the V segment lost 11 bases, leaving 15 bases of the junction unmatched. Germline CDR1 SGHAT, CDR2 FQNNGV. This CDR3 has 16 amino acids.

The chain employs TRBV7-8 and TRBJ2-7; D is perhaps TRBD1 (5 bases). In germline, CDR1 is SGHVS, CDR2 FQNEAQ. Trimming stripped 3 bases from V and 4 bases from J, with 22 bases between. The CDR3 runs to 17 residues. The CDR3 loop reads CASSLLLRGGLRYEQYF. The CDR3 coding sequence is TGTGCCAGCAGCTTGTTGTTAAGGGGCGGCCTCCGGTACGAGCAGTACTTC.

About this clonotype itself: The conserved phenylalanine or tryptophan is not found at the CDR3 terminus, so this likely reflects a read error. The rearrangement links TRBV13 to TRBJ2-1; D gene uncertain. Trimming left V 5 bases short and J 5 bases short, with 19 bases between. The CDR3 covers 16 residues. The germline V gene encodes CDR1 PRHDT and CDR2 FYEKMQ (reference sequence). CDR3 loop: CASSTSAQGNHNEQFL. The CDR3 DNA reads TGTGCCAGCAGCACAAGCGCCCAAGGTAACCACAATGAGCAGTTCCTC.

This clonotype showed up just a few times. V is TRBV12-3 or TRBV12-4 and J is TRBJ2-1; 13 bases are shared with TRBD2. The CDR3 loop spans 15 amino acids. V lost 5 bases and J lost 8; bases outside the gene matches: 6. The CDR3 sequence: CASSERTSGRYEQFF. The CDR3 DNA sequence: TGTGCCAGCAGTGAACGGACTAGCGGGAGATATGAGCAGTTCTTC.

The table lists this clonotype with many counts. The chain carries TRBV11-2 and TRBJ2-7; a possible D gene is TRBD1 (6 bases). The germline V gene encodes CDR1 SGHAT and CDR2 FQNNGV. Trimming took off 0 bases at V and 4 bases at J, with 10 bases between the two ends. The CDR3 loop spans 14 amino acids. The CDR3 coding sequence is TGTGCCAGCAGCTTAGATCCAGGGGCGTACGAGCAGTACTTC. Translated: CASSLDPGAYEQYF. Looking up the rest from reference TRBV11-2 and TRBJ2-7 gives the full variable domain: EAGVAQSPRYKIIEKRQSVAFWCNPISGHATLYWYQQILGQGPKLLIQFQNNGVVDDSQLPKDRFSAERLKGVDSTLKIQPAKLEDSAVYLCASSLDPGAYEQYFGPGTRLTVT.

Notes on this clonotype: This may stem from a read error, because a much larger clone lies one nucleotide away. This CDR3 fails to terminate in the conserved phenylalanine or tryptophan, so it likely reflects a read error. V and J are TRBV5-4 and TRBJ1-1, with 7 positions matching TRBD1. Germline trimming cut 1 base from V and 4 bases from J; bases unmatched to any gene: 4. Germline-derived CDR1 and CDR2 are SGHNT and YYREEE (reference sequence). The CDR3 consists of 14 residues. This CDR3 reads CASSLKGARTEAFL. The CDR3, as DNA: TGTGCCAGCAGCTTGAAGGGGGCCCGCACTGAAGCTTTCCTT.

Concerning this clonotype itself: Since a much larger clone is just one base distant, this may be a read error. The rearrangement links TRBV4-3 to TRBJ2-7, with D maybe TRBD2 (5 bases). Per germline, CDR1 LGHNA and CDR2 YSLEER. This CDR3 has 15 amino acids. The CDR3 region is CASSRNLGAPYVQYF. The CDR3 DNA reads TGCGCCAGCAGCCGGAATCTGGGAGCCCCCTACGTGCAGTACTTC.

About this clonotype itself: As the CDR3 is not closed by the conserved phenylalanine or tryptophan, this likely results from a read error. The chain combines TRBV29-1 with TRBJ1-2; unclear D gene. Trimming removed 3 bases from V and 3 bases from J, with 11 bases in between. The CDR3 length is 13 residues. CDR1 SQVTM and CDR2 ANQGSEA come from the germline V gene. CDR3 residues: CSVEGFGDYGYTS. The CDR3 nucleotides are TGCAGCGTTGAGGGGTTTGGGGACTATGGCTACACCTCC.

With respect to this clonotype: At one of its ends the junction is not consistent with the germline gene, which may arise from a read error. The CDR3 DNA reads TGCAGTGCTAGAGATCAAACGGGACGCAAGGCTGAGGCTTTCTTT. Its protein product is CSARDQTGRKAEAFF. The chain uses TRBV20-1 and TRBJ1-1; a possible D gene is TRBD1 (5 bases). From germline, CDR1 is DFQATT and CDR2 SNEGSKA (reference sequence). There are 15 residues in the CDR3.

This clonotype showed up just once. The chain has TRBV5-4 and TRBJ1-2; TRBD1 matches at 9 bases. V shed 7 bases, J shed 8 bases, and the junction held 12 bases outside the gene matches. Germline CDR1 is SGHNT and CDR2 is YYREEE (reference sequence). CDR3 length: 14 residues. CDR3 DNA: TGTGCCAGCTCCCGCGTGGACAGGGGTTACGGCTACACCTTC. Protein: CASSRVDRGYGYTF.

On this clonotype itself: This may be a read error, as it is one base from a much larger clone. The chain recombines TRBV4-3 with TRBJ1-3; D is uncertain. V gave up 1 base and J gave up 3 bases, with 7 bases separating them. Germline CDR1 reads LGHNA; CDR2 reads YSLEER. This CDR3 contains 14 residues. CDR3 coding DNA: TGCGCCAGCAGCCAAGGGGCTAGTGGAAACACCATATATTTT. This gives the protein CASSQGASGNTIYF.

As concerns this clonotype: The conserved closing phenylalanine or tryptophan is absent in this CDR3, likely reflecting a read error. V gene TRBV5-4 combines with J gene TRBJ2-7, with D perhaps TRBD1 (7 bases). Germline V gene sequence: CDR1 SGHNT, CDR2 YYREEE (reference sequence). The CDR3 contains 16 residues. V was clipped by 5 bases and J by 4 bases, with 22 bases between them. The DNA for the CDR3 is TGTGCCAGCAGTTTTGATGCCAGGGGGGCCACTTACGAGCAGTACCTC. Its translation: CASSFDARGATYEQYL.

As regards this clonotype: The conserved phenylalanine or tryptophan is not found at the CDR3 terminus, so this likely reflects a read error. In DNA, the CDR3 is TGTGACAGCAGTTTAGTGGGGGGTACGAACACCGGGGAGCTGTTTATT. This encodes CDSSLVGGTNTGELFI. The genes are TRBV11-1 and TRBJ2-2, with D tentatively TRBD2 (6 bases). The CDR3 loop spans 16 amino acids. The germline gives CDR1 SGHAT, CDR2 FQDESV (reference sequence).

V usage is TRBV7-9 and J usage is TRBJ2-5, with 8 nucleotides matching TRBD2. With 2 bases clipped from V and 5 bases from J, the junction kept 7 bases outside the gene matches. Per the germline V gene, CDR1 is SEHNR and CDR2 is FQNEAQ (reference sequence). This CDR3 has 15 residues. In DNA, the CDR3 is TGTGCCAGCAGCTTAACCGGGACTAGGGGGGAGACCCAGTACTTC. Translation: CASSLTGTRGETQYF.

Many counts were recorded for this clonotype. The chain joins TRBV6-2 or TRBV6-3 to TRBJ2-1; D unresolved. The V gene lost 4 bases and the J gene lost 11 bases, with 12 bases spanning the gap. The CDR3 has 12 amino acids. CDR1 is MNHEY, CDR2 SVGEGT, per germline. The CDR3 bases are TGTGCCAGCAGTTTTCGAGGCTACCAGCAGTTCTTC. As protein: CASSFRGYQQFF.

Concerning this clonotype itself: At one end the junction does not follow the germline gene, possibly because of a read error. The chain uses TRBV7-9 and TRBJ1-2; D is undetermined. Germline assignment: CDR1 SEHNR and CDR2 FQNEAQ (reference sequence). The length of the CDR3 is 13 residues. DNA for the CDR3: TGTGCCAGTAGCTTACAAGGGAAGTATGGCTACACCTTC. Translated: CASSLQGKYGYTF.